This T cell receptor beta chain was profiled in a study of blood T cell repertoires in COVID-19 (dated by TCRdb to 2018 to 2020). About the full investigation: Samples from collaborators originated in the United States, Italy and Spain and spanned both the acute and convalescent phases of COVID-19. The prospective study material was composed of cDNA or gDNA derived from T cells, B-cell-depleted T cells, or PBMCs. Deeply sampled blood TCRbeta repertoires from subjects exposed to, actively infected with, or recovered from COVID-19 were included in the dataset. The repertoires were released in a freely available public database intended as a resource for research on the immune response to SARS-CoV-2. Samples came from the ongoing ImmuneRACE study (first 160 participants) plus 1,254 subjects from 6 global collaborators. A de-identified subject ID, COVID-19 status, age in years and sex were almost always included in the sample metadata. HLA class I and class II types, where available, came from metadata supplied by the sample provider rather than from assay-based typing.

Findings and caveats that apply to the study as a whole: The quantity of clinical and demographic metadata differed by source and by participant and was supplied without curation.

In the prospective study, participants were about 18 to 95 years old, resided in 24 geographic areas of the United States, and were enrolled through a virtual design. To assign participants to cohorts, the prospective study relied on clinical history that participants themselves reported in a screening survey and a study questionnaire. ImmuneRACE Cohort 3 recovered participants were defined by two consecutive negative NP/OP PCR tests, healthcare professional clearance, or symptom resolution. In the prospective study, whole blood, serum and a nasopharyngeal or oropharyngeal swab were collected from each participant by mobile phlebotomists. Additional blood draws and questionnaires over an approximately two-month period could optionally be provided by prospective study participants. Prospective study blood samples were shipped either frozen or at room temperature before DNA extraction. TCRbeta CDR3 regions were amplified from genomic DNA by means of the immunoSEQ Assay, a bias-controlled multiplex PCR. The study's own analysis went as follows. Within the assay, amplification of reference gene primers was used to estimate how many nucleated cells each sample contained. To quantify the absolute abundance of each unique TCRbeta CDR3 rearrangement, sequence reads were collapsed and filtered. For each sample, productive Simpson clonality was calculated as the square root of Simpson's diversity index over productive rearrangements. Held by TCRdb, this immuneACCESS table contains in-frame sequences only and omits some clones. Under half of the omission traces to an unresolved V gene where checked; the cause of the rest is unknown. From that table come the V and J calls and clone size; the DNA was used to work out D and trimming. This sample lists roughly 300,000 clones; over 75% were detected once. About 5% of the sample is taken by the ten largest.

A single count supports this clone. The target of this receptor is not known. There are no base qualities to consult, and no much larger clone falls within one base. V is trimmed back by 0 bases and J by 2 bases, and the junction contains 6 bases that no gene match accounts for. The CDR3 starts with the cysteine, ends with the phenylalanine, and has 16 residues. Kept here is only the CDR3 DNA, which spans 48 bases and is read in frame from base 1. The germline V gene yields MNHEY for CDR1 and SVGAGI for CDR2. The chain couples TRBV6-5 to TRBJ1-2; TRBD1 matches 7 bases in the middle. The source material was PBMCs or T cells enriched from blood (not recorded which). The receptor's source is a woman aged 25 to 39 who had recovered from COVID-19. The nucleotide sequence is TGTGCCAGCAGTTACTCCTTTGGAGGGGGCAACTATGGCTACACCTTC. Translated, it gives CASSYSFGGGNYGYTF.